A single sample gave rise to the 12 T cell receptor beta chains below, sequenced in a study of identical twins. TCRdb fed the 5' RACE reads into MiXCR, producing one record per CDR3 protein. The sample has under 300,000 distinct CDR3 sequences; around 15% are singletons. Source material: memory (CD45RO+) T cells sorted from blood. The receptors come from a woman younger than 30 in good health.

The sample holds a few counts of this clonotype. The gene calls are TRBV5-1 and TRBJ2-3; TRBD2 matches at 14 bases. The CDR3 length is 19 residues. Germline V gene data show CDR1 as SGHRS and CDR2 as YFSETQ. The V segment lost 5 bases and the J segment 0 bases; nucleotides outside the gene matches: 11. The CDR3 is CASRSIGLAGGGSTDTQYF. In DNA form, the CDR3 reads TGCGCCAGCAGGAGTATCGGACTAGCGGGGGGCGGGAGCACAGATACGCAGTATTTT.

CDR3 coding DNA: TGCAGTGCCCCCAGGGCTTCGGCGGGGACCCCTTACGAGCAGTACTTC. Translation gives CSAPRASAGTPYEQYF. The chain employs TRBV20-1 and TRBJ2-7, with D possibly TRBD2 on 6 matching bases. The CDR3 totals 16 residues. V lost 6 bases and J lost 4, with 25 bases in between. Germline loops: CDR1 DFQATT, CDR2 SNEGSKA (reference sequence).

V usage is TRBV20-1 and J usage is TRBJ2-2; 8 bases agree with TRBD2. After removal of 1 base from V and 0 bases from J, the junction contained 1 base not matched to a gene. The length of the CDR3 is 15 residues. Germline assignment: CDR1 DFQATT and CDR2 SNEGSKA (reference sequence). The CDR3: CSARAGLANTGELFF. The CDR3, as DNA: TGCAGTGCTAGAGCGGGACTAGCGAACACCGGGGAGCTGTTTTTT.

The chain employs TRBV9 and TRBJ2-3; D is unresolved. The CDR3 covers 13 residues. From germline, CDR1 is SGDLS and CDR2 YYNGEE. The V end was cut by 0 bases, the J end by 3 bases, with 5 bases between. CDR3 amino acids: CASSVGGTDTQYF. The CDR3 region has the DNA TGTGCCAGCAGCGTAGGAGGAACAGATACGCAGTATTTT.

The chain employs TRBV7-2 and TRBJ1-4, with D maybe TRBD1 (5 bases). This CDR3 has 15 amino acids. The V end was cut by 2 bases, the J end by 8 bases, with 15 bases between. CDR1 and CDR2 (germline): SGHTA, FQGNSA. The CDR3 reads CASSLSTGGGEKLFF. The DNA for the CDR3 is TGTGCCAGCAGCTTATCCACCGGGGGAGGAGAAAAACTGTTTTTT.

The DNA for the CDR3 is TGTGCCAGCAGCTTAGTGAGCGGGGGCTCCTACAATGAGCAGTTCTTC. Translation: CASSLVSGGSYNEQFF. The chain is built from TRBV13 and TRBJ2-1, with TRBD2 matching 8 bases. V trimming: 1 base; J trimming: 0 bases; junction bases outside the gene matches: 2. This CDR3 contains 16 residues. From germline, CDR1 is PRHDT and CDR2 FYEKMQ (reference sequence).

The table lists this clonotype with a few counts. This chain connects TRBV4-1 to TRBJ2-5, with TRBD1 matching over 10 bases. The CDR3 is made up of 15 amino acids. J lost 3 bases, V lost 3 bases, and 4 bases had no gene match. CDR1 is MGHRA and CDR2 is YSYEKL in the germline V gene. The CDR3 coding sequence is TGCGCCAGCAGCCAGGCGGGACAGGGGAAAGAGACCCAGTACTTC. It codes for CASSQAGQGKETQYF.

This clonotype was recorded a few times. The chain combines TRBV7-8 with TRBJ2-1, with 7 positions matching TRBD2. The trim removed 2 bases at V and 8 bases at J, leaving 18 bases unmatched. Germline V lookup: CDR1 SGHVS, CDR2 FQNEAQ. This CDR3 has 18 amino acids. Written as DNA, the CDR3 is TGTGCCAGCAGCTTACCGGGAGGCATCAAAGTTTTTGGCGATGAGCAGTTCTTC. Translation gives CASSLPGGIKVFGDEQFF.

This clonotype turned up a few times. The rearrangement uses TRBV20-1 and TRBJ2-5; tentatively, D is TRBD2 (5 bases). V shed 3 bases and J shed 4 bases, with 12 bases lying between them. The CDR3 is made up of 13 amino acids. The germline CDR1 and CDR2 sequences are DFQATT and SNEGSKA (reference sequence). CDR3 region: CSASVRAGETQYF. CDR3 bases: TGCAGTGCTAGTGTGAGGGCAGGAGAGACCCAGTACTTC.

The rearrangement joins TRBV14 to TRBJ2-4; D unclear. Germline V gives CDR1 SGHDN, CDR2 FVKESK. V was shortened by 4 bases and J by 0 bases, with 13 bases between the two germline ends. The CDR3 loop spans 16 amino acids. CDR3 DNA: TGTGCCAGCAGCCCGGACCAAGGGCTAGCCAAAAACATTCAGTACTTC. Translating it yields CASSPDQGLAKNIQYF.

The table lists this clonotype with a few counts. This chain uses TRBV9 with TRBJ1-5, with D perhaps TRBD1 (6 bases). The germline V and J ends were trimmed by 4 bases and 5 bases, with 13 bases remaining between them. From germline, CDR1 is SGDLS and CDR2 YYNGEE. There are 14 residues in the CDR3. CDR3 bases: TGTGCCAGCAGCACAACAGGGCAGGATCAGCCCCAGCATTTT. Amino acid sequence: CASSTTGQDQPQHF. Combining the CDR3 with reference TRBV9 and TRBJ1-5 gives the whole variable domain DSGVTQTPKHLITATGQRVTLRCSPRSGDLSVYWYQQSLDQGLQFLIQYYNGEERAKGNILERFSAQQFPDLHSELNLSSLELGDSALYFCASSTTGQDQPQHFGDGTRLSIL.

This clonotype was counted many times. CDR3 sequence (DNA): TGTGCCAGCAGTAGTTGGCAGCGGGCTGGAAACACCATATATTTT. Protein: CASSSWQRAGNTIYF. The chain joins TRBV9 to TRBJ1-3; D gene uncertain. V was trimmed by 5 bases and J by 2 bases, leaving 14 bases between them. Germline-derived CDR1 and CDR2 are SGDLS and YYNGEE. The length of the CDR3 is 15 residues.